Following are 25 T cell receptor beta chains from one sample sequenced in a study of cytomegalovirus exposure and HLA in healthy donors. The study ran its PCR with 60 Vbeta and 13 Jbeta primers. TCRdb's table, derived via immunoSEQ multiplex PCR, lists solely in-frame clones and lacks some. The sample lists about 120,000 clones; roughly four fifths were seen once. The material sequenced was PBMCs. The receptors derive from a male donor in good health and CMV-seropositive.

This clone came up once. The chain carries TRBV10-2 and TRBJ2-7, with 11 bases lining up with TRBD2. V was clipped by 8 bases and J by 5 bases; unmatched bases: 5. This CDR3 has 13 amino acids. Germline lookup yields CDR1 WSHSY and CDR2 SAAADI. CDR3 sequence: CASETSGINEQYF. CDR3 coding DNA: TGCGCCAGCGAGACTAGCGGGATCAACGAGCAGTACTTC.

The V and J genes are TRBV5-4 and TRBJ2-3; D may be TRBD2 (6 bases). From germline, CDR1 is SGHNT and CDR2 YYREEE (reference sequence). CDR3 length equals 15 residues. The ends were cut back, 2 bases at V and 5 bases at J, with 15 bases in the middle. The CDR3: CASSLSGETGDTQYF. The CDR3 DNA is TGTGCCAGCAGCTTATCGGGAGAAACGGGAGATACGCAGTATTTT.

CDR3 nucleotides: TGTGCCAGCAGTTTAAGGGGGGGACAATACTACAATGAGCAGTTCTTC. Its protein is CASSLRGGQYYNEQFF. The chain employs TRBV28 and TRBJ2-1, with D possibly TRBD2 on 7 matching bases. The V gene lost 2 bases and the J gene lost 3 bases, with 14 bases spanning the gap. The CDR3 spans 16 residues. The germline V gene has CDR1 MDHEN and CDR2 SYDVKM.

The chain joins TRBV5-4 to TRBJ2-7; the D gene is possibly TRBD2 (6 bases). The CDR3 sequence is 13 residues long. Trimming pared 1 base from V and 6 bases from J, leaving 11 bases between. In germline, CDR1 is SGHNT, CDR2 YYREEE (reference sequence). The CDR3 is CASSLTGAREQYF. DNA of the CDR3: TGTGCCAGCAGCTTGACGGGAGCGCGCGAGCAGTACTTC.

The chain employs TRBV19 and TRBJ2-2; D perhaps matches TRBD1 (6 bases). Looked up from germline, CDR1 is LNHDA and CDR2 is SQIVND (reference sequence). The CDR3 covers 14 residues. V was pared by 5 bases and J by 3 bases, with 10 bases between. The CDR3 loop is CASSYNRDTGELFF. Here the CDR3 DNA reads TGTGCCAGTAGTTACAACAGGGACACCGGGGAGCTGTTTTTT.

The CDR3 region has the DNA TGTGCCAGCAGTCCACAGGGAGACAATGAGCAGTTCTTC. Translating gives CASSPQGDNEQFF. This chain joins TRBV2 and TRBJ2-1, with D maybe TRBD1 (6 bases). The V gene's germline CDR1 is SNHLY and CDR2 FYNNEI. This CDR3 contains 13 residues. V was pared by 5 bases and J by 5 bases, with 10 bases between.

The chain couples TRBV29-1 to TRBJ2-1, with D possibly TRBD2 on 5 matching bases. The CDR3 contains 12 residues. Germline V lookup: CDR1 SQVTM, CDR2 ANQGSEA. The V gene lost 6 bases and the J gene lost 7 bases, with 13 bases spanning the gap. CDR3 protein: CSVGRSENEQFF. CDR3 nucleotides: TGCAGCGTGGGGAGATCGGAGAATGAGCAGTTCTTC.

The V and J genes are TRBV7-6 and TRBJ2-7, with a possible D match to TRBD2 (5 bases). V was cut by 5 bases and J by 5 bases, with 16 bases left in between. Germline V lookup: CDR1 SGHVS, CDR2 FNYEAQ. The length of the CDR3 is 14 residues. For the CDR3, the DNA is TGTGCCAGCAGCCAAGTGGGAGTTTGGCACGAGCAGTACTTC. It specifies CASSQVGVWHEQYF.

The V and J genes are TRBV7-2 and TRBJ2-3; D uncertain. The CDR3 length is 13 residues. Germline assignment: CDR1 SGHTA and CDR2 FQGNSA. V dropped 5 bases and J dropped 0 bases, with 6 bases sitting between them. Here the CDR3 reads CASSVPSTDTQYF. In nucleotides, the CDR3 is TGTGCCAGCAGCGTCCCAAGCACAGATACGCAGTATTTT. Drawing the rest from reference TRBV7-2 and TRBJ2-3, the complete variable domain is GAGVSQSPSNKVTEKGKDVELRCDPISGHTALYWYRQSLGQGLEFLIYFQGNSAPDKSGLPSDRFSAERTGGSVSTLTIQRTQQEDSAVYLCASSVPSTDTQYFGPGTRLTVL.

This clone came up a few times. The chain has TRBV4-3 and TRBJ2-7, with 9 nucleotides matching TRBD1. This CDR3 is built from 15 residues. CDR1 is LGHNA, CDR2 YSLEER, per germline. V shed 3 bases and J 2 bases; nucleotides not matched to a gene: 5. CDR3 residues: CASSQTGQGPYEQYF. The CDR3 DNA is TGCGCCAGCAGCCAGACGGGACAGGGTCCCTACGAGCAGTACTTC.

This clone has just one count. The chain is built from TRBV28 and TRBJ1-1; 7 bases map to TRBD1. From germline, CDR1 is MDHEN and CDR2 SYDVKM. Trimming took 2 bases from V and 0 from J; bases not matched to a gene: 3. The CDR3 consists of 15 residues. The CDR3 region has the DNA TGTGCCAGCAGTTTAGTGGGACAGATGAACACTGAAGCTTTCTTT. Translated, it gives CASSLVGQMNTEAFF.

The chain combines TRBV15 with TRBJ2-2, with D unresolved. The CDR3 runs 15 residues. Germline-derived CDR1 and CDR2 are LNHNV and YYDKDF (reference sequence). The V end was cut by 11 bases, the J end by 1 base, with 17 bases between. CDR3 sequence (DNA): TGTGCCGCTGACCCACTACGAATGAACACCGGGGAGCTGTTTTTT. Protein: CAADPLRMNTGELFF.

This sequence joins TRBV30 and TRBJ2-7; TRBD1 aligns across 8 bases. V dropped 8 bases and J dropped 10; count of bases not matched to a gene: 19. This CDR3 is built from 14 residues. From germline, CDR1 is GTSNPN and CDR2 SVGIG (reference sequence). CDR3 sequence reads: CAGNYRGDVRGQYF. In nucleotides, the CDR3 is TGTGCCGGCAACTACAGGGGGGATGTTAGAGGCCAGTACTTC.

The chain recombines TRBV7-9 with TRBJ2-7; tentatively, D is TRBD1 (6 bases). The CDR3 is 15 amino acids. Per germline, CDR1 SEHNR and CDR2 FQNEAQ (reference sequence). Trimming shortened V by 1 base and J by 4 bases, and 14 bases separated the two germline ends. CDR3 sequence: CASSLDRDIRYEQYF. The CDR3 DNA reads TGTGCCAGCAGCTTAGACCGGGACATCCGTTACGAGCAGTACTTC.

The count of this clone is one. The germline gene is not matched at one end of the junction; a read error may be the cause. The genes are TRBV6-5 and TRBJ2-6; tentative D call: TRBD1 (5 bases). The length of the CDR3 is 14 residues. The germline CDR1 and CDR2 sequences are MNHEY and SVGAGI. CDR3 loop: CASTPTAGANGLTF. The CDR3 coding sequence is TGTGCCAGCACTCCGACAGCTGGGGCCAACGGCCTGACTTTC.

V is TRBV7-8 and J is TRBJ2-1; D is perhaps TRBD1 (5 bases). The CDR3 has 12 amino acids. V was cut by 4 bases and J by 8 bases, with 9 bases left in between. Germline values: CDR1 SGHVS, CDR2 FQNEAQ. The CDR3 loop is CASSWGVHEQFF. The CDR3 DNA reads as TGTGCCAGCAGCTGGGGCGTGCATGAGCAGTTCTTC.

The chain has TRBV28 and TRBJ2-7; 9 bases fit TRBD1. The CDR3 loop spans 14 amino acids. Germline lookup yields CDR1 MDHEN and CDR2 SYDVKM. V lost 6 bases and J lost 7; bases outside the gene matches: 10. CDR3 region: CASSPGQGSYEQYF. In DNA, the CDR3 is TGTGCCAGCAGCCCGGGACAGGGTAGTTATGAGCAGTACTTC.

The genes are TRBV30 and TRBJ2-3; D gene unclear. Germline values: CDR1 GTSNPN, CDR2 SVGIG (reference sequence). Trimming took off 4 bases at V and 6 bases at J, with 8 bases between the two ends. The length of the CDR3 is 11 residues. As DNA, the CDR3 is TGTGCCTGGAATACCGCGGATACGCAGTATTTT. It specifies CAWNTADTQYF.

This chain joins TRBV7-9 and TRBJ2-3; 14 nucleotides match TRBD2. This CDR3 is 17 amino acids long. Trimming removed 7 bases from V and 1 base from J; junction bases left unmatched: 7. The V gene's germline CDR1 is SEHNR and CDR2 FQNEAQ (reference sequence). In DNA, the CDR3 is TGTGCCAGCACCCCGGGACTAGCGGGAGTCGGCACAGATACGCAGTATTTT. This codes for CASTPGLAGVGTDTQYF.

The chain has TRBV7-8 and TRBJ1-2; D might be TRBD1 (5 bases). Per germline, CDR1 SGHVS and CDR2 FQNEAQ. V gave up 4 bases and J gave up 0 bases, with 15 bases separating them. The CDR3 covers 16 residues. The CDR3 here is CASSYRRDLANYGYTF. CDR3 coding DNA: TGTGCCAGCAGCTACAGGCGCGACTTAGCTAACTATGGCTACACCTTC.

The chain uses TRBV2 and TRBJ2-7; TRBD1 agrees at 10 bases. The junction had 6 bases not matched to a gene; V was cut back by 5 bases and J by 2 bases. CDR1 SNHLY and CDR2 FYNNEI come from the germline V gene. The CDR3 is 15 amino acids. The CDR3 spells CASSFGTGEAYEQYF. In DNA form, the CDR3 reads TGTGCCAGCAGTTTCGGGACAGGGGAAGCCTACGAGCAGTACTTC.

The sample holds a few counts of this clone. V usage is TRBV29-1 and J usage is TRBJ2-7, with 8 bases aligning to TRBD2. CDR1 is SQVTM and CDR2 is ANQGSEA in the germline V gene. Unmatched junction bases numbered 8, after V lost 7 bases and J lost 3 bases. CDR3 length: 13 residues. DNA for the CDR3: TGCAGCGGGGCGGGGGGTGAAGACTACGAGCAGTACTTC. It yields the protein CSGAGGEDYEQYF.

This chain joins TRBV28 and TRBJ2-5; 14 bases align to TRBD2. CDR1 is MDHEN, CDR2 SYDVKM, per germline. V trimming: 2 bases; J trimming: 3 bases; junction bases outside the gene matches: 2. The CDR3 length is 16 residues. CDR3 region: CASSLPGLAGEETQYF. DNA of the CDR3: TGTGCCAGCAGTTTACCGGGACTAGCGGGAGAAGAGACCCAGTACTTC.

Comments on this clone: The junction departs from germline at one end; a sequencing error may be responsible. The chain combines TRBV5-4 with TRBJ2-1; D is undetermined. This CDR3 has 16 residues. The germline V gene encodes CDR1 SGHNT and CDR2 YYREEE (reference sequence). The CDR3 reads CASSQDHARSYNEQFF. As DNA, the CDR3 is TGCGCCAGCAGCCAAGATCACGCTAGGAGTTACAATGAGCAGTTCTTC.

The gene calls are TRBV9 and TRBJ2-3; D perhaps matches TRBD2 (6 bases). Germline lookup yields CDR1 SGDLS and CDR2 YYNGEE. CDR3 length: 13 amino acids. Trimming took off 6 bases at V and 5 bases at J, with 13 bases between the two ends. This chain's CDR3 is CASTGGTRDTQYF. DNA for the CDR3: TGTGCCAGCACCGGCGGGACCAGAGATACGCAGTATTTT.